The 24 T cell receptor beta chains presented below share a single source sample, sequenced in a study of control samples from healthy donors and cancer patients. Clones were read by immunoSEQ multiplex PCR, and TCRdb kept only the in-frame ones, dropping some. Seen here are around 100,000 clones, approximately 90% observed once, and the top ten hold 7.5% to 10%. The sample taken for sequencing was blood. All receptors derive from a man aged 30 to 39 in good health.

The V and J genes are TRBV18 and TRBJ2-7; a possible D gene is TRBD1 (6 bases). This CDR3 contains 13 residues. With 5 bases removed from V and 6 bases from J, the gap between germline ends came to 14 bases. Germline CDR1 KGHSH, CDR2 LQKENI. CDR3 DNA sequence: TGTGCCAGCTCAAAAAAAGGGGGAAGCGAGCAGTACGTC. Translated: CASSKKGGSEQYV.

This sequence joins TRBV25-1 and TRBJ2-3; 7 bases match TRBD1. With V trimmed by 1 base and J by 5 bases, 6 bases remained unmatched. CDR1 is MGHDK, CDR2 SYGVNS, per germline. The CDR3 length is 15 residues. The CDR3 region is CASSELGGAGDTQYF. CDR3 nucleotides: TGTGCCAGCAGTGAATTAGGGGGCGCGGGAGATACGCAGTATTTT. Drawing the rest from reference TRBV25-1 and TRBJ2-3, the complete variable domain is EADIYQTPRYLVIGTGKKITLECSQTMGHDKMYWYQQDPGMELHLIHYSYGVNSTEKGDLSSESTVSRIRTEHFPLTLESARPSHTSQYLCASSELGGAGDTQYFGPGTRLTVL.

This clone has more than one count but fewer than ten. This chain links TRBV7-9 with TRBJ2-1; 12 nucleotides match TRBD2. Unmatched junction bases numbered 9, after V lost 5 bases and J lost 4 bases. The germline CDR1 and CDR2 sequences are SEHNR and FQNEAQ (reference sequence). This CDR3 spans 17 amino acids. CDR3 sequence: CASSKTSGGSFYNEQFF. The CDR3 nucleotides read TGTGCCAGCAGCAAGACTAGCGGGGGTTCTTTTTACAATGAGCAGTTCTTC.

The CDR3 sequence is CASSFGAADTQYF. CDR3 coding DNA: TGTGCCAGCAGTTTTGGGGCTGCAGATACGCAGTATTTT. This chain links TRBV12-3 or TRBV12-4 with TRBJ2-3; a weak D match, TRBD1 (5 bases). V shed 3 bases and J shed 4 bases, with 8 bases lying between them. This CDR3 has 13 amino acids.

The rearrangement uses TRBV19 and TRBJ2-4, with D possibly TRBD1 on 6 matching bases. V was pared by 2 bases and J by 8 bases, with 13 bases between. CDR1 is LNHDA and CDR2 is SQIVND in the germline V gene (reference sequence). The CDR3 consists of 14 residues. In DNA form, the CDR3 reads TGTGCCAGTAGTATAAAGGCGAACAGGGACATTCAGTACTTC. This codes for CASSIKANRDIQYF.

The chain uses TRBV25-1 and TRBJ2-5; tentatively, D is TRBD2 (6 bases). The CDR3 contains 15 residues. V lost 2 bases and J 5 bases, leaving 15 bases between the germline ends. Looked up from germline, CDR1 is MGHDK and CDR2 is SYGVNS. The CDR3 reads CASSEPGGAGETQYF. The DNA of the CDR3 is TGTGCCAGCAGTGAACCCGGCGGGGCAGGGGAGACCCAGTACTTC. The full variable domain, in which reference TRBV25-1 and TRBJ2-5 provide the parts outside the CDR3, is EADIYQTPRYLVIGTGKKITLECSQTMGHDKMYWYQQDPGMELHLIHYSYGVNSTEKGDLSSESTVSRIRTEHFPLTLESARPSHTSQYLCASSEPGGAGETQYFGPGTRLLVL.

The chain couples TRBV11-2 to TRBJ2-7; weak D call: TRBD1 (5 bases). The CDR3 is 15 amino acids. Germline CDR1 and CDR2: SGHAT and FQNNGV. The V end lost 0 bases, the J end lost 4 bases, and 13 bases lay between the germline ends. This chain's CDR3 is CASSLEGRVLYEQYF. The CDR3 bases are TGTGCCAGCAGCTTAGAGGGCAGGGTCCTATACGAGCAGTACTTC.

The J gene is TRBJ2-1, the V gene TRBV6-4, with TRBD1 identical over 7 bases. Germline trimming cut 4 bases from V and 0 bases from J; bases unmatched to any gene: 3. This CDR3 contains 15 residues. Germline CDR1 MRHNA, CDR2 SNTAGT. The CDR3 is CASSVGQSSYNEQFF. The CDR3, as DNA: TGTGCCAGCAGTGTGGGACAGAGCTCCTACAATGAGCAGTTCTTC.

The V call is TRBV30, the J call TRBJ2-3, with no clear D. The CDR3 contains 15 residues. Trimming shortened V by 4 bases and J by 0 bases, and 14 bases separated the two germline ends. Germline V gives CDR1 GTSNPN, CDR2 SVGIG (reference sequence). CDR3 DNA sequence: TGTGCCTGGATGAGGATGAGGCAGAGCACAGATACGCAGTATTTT. This translates into CAWMRMRQSTDTQYF.

The rearrangement links TRBV9 to TRBJ1-3; a weak D match, TRBD1 (5 bases). The CDR3 runs 16 residues. Germline CDR1 SGDLS, CDR2 YYNGEE. Trimming took 2 bases from V and 4 from J, leaving 16 bases between them. This chain's CDR3 is CASSVGLSRQGNTIYF. The DNA for the CDR3 is TGTGCCAGCAGCGTGGGCCTGTCGAGACAGGGAAACACCATATATTTT.

The rearrangement links TRBV4-2 to TRBJ1-2; 8 bases align to TRBD1. The CDR3 extends over 14 amino acids. Trimming took 4 bases from V and 7 from J; bases not matched to a gene: 8. Germline values: CDR1 LGHNA, CDR2 YNFKEQ. In nucleotides, the CDR3 is TGTGCCAGCAGCCTCGGACAGGGAGCTTCTGGCTACACCTTC. Translation: CASSLGQGASGYTF.

This chain joins TRBV5-6 and TRBJ2-5, with TRBD1 identical over 7 bases. The CDR3 contains 16 residues. Germline V gene sequence: CDR1 SGHDT, CDR2 YYEEEE. The J segment lost 2 bases and the V segment lost 0 bases, leaving 7 bases of the junction unmatched. DNA for the CDR3: TGTGCCAGCAGCTTGGCCGCGTGGACAGGACAAGAGACCCAGTACTTC. Translating gives CASSLAAWTGQETQYF.

J is TRBJ1-1 and V is TRBV6-6; unclear D gene. Germline lookup yields CDR1 MNHNY and CDR2 SVGAGI (reference sequence). The CDR3 is 11 amino acids. The V end was cut by 2 bases, the J end by 5 bases, with 3 bases between. DNA for the CDR3: TGTGCCAGCAGTTACCGGACTGAAGCTTTCTTT. Its protein is CASSYRTEAFF.

The sample holds many counts of this clone. The J gene is TRBJ2-7, the V gene TRBV18, with 7 bases aligning to TRBD1. Germline assignment: CDR1 KGHSH and CDR2 LQKENI. Losses at the gene ends were 6 bases for V and 3 bases for J; bases not matched to a gene: 8. The length of the CDR3 is 14 residues. CDR3 region: CASSSRDSDYEQYF. CDR3 in DNA: TGTGCCAGCTCTTCCCGGGACAGCGACTACGAGCAGTACTTC.

This chain connects TRBV6-2 or TRBV6-3 to TRBJ2-7; maybe TRBD1 (6 bases). Trimming shortened V by 5 bases and J by 3 bases, and 17 bases separated the two germline ends. This CDR3 is 15 amino acids long. The germline CDR1 and CDR2 sequences are MNHEY and SVGEGT. CDR3 in amino acids: CASSTRTDGLYEQYF. The CDR3 region has the DNA TGTGCCAGCAGTACCCGGACAGACGGCCTCTACGAGCAGTACTTC.

This clone came up once. The sample contains more than one DNA sequence encoding this CDR3. This sequence joins TRBV6-2 or TRBV6-3 and TRBJ1-1; D call uncertain. V lost 2 bases to trimming and J lost 5 bases, with 18 bases between them. This CDR3 region has 16 residues. Germline-derived CDR1 and CDR2 are MNHEY and SVGEGT. The DNA for the CDR3 is TGTGCCAGCAGTTACCCGCCGCAGTACCTGGGAACTGAAGCTTTCTTT. As protein: CASSYPPQYLGTEAFF.

The count of this clone is one. The chain has TRBV27 and TRBJ1-2; 9 nucleotides align to TRBD1. The trim removed 5 bases at V and 1 base at J, leaving 5 bases unmatched. The CDR3 consists of 15 residues. Germline V gene data show CDR1 as MNHEY and CDR2 as SMNVEV (reference sequence). Here the CDR3 DNA reads TGTGCCAGCAGTGGAGGGACAGGGATTAACTATGGCTACACCTTC. Translated, it gives CASSGGTGINYGYTF.

This clone appeared many times. V gene TRBV5-1 combines with J gene TRBJ2-7; TRBD2 aligns across 15 bases. The CDR3 is 18 amino acids. Germline-derived CDR1 and CDR2 are SGHRS and YFSETQ. V shed 2 bases, J shed 1 base, and the junction held 7 bases outside the gene matches. The CDR3 nucleotides are TGCGCCAGCAGCTTACCGGGACTAGCGGGAGGATGGTCCTACGAGCAGTACTTC. Amino acids: CASSLPGLAGGWSYEQYF.

J is TRBJ1-2 and V is TRBV7-9, with D possibly being TRBD1 (5 bases). The CDR3 is 15 amino acids. Germline V gene data show CDR1 as SEHNR and CDR2 as FQNEAQ (reference sequence). Trimming took off 6 bases at V and 6 bases at J, with 20 bases between the two ends. This CDR3 is CASSSVSPGTDGYTF. The CDR3 nucleotides read TGTGCCAGCAGTTCCGTGAGCCCAGGGACGGATGGCTACACCTTC. Variable domain in full (rest from reference TRBV7-9 and TRBJ1-2): DTGVSQNPRHKITKRGQNVTFRCDPISEHNRLYWYRQTLGQGPEFLTYFQNEAQLEKSRLLSDRFSAERPKGSFSTLEIQRTEQGDSAMYLCASSSVSPGTDGYTFGSGTRLTVV.

The V and J genes are TRBV11-2 and TRBJ2-7, with 7 bases identical to TRBD1. V shed 5 bases, J shed 4 bases, and the junction held 11 bases outside the gene matches. Germline V lookup: CDR1 SGHAT, CDR2 FQNNGV. This CDR3 has 15 amino acids. This chain's CDR3 is CASSRIVGGLYEQYF. The CDR3 bases are TGTGCCAGCAGCCGCATCGTAGGGGGCTTGTACGAGCAGTACTTC.

The chain couples TRBV29-1 to TRBJ2-1; 11 bases align to TRBD1. CDR3 length equals 13 residues. The V gene's germline CDR1 is SQVTM and CDR2 ANQGSEA. J lost 8 bases, V lost 1 base, and 1 base had no gene match. The CDR3 sequence: CSVEAGQGDEQFF. The CDR3 nucleotides are TGCAGCGTTGAAGCGGGACAGGGGGATGAGCAGTTCTTC.

This clone has just one count. This chain joins TRBV7-9 and TRBJ2-5; no clear D gene. The V and J ends lost 10 bases and 3 bases respectively, with 15 bases between them. The CDR3 has 13 residues. Germline loops: CDR1 SEHNR, CDR2 FQNEAQ (reference sequence). Here the CDR3 reads CATADGPEETQYF. Here the CDR3 DNA reads TGTGCCACCGCAGACGGACCCGAAGAGACCCAGTACTTC. Full variable domain (outside the CDR3, taken from reference TRBV7-9 and TRBJ2-5): DTGVSQNPRHKITKRGQNVTFRCDPISEHNRLYWYRQTLGQGPEFLTYFQNEAQLEKSRLLSDRFSAERPKGSFSTLEIQRTEQGDSAMYLCATADGPEETQYFGPGTRLLVL.

In this sample, this clone turned up once. This sample includes further DNA sequences coding for the same CDR3. This chain joins TRBV30 and TRBJ1-3; D not certain. Germline loops: CDR1 GTSNPN, CDR2 SVGIG (reference sequence). V shed 2 bases and J shed 3 bases, with 11 bases lying between them. This CDR3 contains 14 residues. The CDR3 nucleotides read TGTGCCTGGAGTAAGGCCGGGGTTGGAAACACCATATATTTT. Residues: CAWSKAGVGNTIYF.

This clone was seen once. This chain connects TRBV7-9 to TRBJ2-5; TRBD2 aligns across 11 bases. CDR3 length equals 13 residues. With 7 bases clipped from V and 4 bases from J, the junction kept 2 bases outside the gene matches. Germline assignment: CDR1 SEHNR and CDR2 FQNEAQ (reference sequence). The CDR3 loop reads CASTLAGGETQYF. CDR3 nucleotide sequence: TGTGCCAGCACCCTAGCGGGGGGAGAGACCCAGTACTTC.